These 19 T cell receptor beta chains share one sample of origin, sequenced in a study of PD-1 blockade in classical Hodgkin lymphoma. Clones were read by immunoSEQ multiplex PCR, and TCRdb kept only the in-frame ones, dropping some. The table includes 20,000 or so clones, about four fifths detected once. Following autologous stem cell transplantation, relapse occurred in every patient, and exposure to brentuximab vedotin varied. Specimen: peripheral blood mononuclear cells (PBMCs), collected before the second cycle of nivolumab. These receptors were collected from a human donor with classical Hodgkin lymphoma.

The CDR3 nucleotides are TGTGCCAGCAGTGCGATGGGGATGCCGTATAGCAATCAGCCCCAGCATTTT. Amino acid sequence: CASSAMGMPYSNQPQHF. The chain joins TRBV6-1 to TRBJ1-5; D not resolved. V dropped 4 bases and J dropped 0 bases, with 16 bases sitting between them. The CDR3 has 17 residues. Germline V gene data show CDR1 as MNHNS and CDR2 as SASEGT.

Written as DNA, the CDR3 is TGTGCCAGCAGCCTCAGCAGGCCTCAGGGAGATACGCAGTATTTT. This sequence encodes CASSLSRPQGDTQYF. V and J are TRBV7-2 and TRBJ2-3; D possibly corresponds to TRBD1 (5 bases). This CDR3 is 15 amino acids long. CDR1 is SGHTA and CDR2 is FQGNSA in the germline V gene. V lost 5 bases, J lost 5 bases, and 17 bases lay in between.

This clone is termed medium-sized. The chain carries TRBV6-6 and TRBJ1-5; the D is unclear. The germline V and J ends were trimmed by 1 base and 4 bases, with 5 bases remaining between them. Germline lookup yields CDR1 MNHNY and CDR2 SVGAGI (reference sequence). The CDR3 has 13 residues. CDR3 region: CASSYLLNQPQHF. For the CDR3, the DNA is TGTGCCAGCAGTTACTTGCTGAATCAGCCCCAGCATTTT.

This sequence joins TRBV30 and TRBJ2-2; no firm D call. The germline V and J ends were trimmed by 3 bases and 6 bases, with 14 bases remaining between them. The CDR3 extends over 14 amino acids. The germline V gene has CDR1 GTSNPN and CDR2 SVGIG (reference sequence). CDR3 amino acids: CAWRAGDWAGELFF. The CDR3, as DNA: TGTGCCTGGAGGGCTGGGGATTGGGCCGGGGAGCTGTTTTTT.

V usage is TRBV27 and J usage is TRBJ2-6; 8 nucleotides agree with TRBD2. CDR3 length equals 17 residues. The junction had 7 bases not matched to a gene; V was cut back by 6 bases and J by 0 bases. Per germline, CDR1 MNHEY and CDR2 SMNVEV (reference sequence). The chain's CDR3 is CASRKTAGVSGANVLTF. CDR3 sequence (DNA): TGTGCCAGCAGAAAGACAGCGGGGGTCTCTGGGGCCAACGTCCTGACTTTC.

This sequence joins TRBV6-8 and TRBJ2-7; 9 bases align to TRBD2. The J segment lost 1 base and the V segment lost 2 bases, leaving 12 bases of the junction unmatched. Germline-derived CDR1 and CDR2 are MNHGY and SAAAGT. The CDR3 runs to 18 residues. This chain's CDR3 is CASSYVSPGLASSYEQYV. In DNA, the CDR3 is TGTGCCAGCAGTTACGTGTCACCGGGACTAGCCTCTTCCTACGAGCAGTACGTC.

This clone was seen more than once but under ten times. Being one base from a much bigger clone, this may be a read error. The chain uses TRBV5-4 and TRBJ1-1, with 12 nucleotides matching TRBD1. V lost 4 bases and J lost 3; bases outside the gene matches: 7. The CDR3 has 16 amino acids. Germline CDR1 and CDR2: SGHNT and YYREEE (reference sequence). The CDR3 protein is CASSPGTGGVYTEAFF. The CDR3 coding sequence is TGTGCCAGCAGCCCCGGGACAGGGGGCGTGTACACTGAAGCTTTCTTT. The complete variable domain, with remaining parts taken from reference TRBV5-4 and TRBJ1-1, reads ETGVTQSPTHLIKTRGQQVTLRCSSQSGHNTVSWYQQALGQGPQFIFQYYREEENGRGNFPPRFSGLQFPNYSSELNVNALELDDSALYLCASSPGTGGVYTEAFFGQGTRLTVV.

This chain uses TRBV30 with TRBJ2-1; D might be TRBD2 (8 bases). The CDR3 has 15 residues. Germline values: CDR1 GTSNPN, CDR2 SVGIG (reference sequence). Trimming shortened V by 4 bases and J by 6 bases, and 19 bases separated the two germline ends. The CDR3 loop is CAWNPGRGRGNEQFF. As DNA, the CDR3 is TGTGCCTGGAACCCCGGGAGGGGGCGCGGCAATGAGCAGTTCTTC.

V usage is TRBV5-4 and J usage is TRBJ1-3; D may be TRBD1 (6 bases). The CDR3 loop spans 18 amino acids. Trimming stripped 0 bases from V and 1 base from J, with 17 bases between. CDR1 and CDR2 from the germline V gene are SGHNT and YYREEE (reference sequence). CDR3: CASSLGGQGSRSGNTIYF. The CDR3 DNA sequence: TGTGCCAGCAGCTTGGGAGGGCAGGGGAGTAGATCTGGAAACACCATATATTTT.

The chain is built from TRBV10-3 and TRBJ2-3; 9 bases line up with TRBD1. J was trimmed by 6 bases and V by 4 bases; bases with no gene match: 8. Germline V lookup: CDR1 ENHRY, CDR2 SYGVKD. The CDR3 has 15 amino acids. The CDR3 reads CAISGTGTGYDTQYF. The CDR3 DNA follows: TGTGCCATCAGTGGCACCGGGACAGGGTACGATACGCAGTATTTT.

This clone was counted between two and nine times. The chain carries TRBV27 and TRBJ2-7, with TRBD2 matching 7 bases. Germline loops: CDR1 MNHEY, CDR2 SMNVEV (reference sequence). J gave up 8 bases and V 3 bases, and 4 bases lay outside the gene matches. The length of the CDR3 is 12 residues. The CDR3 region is CASSLMRGKQYF. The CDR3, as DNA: TGTGCCAGCAGTTTGATGCGGGGGAAGCAGTACTTC.

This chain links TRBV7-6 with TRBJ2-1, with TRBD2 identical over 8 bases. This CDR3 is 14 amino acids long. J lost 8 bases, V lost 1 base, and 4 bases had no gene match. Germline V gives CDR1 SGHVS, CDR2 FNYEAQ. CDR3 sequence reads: CASSLVGLGDEQFF. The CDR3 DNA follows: TGTGCCAGCAGCTTAGTGGGACTAGGAGATGAGCAGTTCTTC. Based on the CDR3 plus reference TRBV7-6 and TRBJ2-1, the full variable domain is GAGVSQSPRYKVTKRGQDVALRCDPISGHVSLYWYRQALGQGPEFLTYFNYEAQQDKSGLPNDRFSAERPEGSISTLTIQRTEQRDSAMYRCASSLVGLGDEQFFGPGTRLTVL.

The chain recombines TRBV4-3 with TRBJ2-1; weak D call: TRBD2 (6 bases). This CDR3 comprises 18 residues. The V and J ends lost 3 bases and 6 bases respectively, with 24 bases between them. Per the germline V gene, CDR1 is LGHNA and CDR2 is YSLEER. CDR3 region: CASSHGPRVSPGVNEQFF. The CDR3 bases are TGCGCCAGCAGCCACGGGCCCCGGGTCTCCCCGGGAGTCAATGAGCAGTTCTTC.

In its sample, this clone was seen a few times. The CDR3 spells CASHTGGAGNTIYF. The CDR3 nucleotides read TGTGCCAGCCATACGGGGGGCGCTGGAAACACCATATATTTT. The rearrangement joins TRBV28 to TRBJ1-3; D possibly corresponds to TRBD1 (6 bases). Trimming shortened V by 8 bases and J by 2 bases, and 13 bases separated the two germline ends. This CDR3 contains 14 residues. The V gene's germline CDR1 is MDHEN and CDR2 SYDVKM.

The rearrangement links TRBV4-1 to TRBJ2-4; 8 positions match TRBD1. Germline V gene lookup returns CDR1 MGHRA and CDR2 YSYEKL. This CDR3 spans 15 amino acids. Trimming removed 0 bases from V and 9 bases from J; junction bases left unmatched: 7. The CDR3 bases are TGCGCCAGCAGCCAAGACGAGGACAGGGCAGGCATTCAGTACTTC. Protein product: CASSQDEDRAGIQYF.

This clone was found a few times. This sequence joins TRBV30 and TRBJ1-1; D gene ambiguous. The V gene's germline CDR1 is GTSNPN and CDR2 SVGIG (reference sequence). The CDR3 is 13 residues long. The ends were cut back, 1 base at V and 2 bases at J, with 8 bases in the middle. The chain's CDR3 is CAWSGDVNTEAFF. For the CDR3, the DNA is TGTGCCTGGAGTGGTGATGTTAACACTGAAGCTTTCTTT.

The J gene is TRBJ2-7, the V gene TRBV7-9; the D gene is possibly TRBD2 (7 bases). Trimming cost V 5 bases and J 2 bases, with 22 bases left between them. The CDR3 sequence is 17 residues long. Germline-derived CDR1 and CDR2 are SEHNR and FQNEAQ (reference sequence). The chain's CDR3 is CASSPREVGAITYEQYF. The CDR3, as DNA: TGTGCCAGCAGCCCCCGGGAGGTGGGGGCTATAACCTACGAGCAGTACTTC.

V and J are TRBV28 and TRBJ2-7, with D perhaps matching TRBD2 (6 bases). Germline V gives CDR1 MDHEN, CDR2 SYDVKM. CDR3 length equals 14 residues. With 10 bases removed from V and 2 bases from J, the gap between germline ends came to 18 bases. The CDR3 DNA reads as TGTGCCACGGGGACTGCGAGGATAACCTACGAGCAGTACGTC. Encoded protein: CATGTARITYEQYV.

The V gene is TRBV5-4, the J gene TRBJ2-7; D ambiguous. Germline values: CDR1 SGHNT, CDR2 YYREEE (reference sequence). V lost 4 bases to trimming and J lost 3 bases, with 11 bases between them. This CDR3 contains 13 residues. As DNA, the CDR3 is TGTGCCAGCAGCGGGGTACTACGCTACGAGCAGTACGTC. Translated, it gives CASSGVLRYEQYV.